This note documents a single T cell receptor (beta chain) sequence. CDR3 length: 18 amino acids. Germline V CDR1 and CDR2: KGHDR, SFDVKD. The junction had 16 bases not matched to a gene; V was cut back by 5 bases and J by 3 bases. Per the study methods: Amplified reference gene primers provided the basis for estimating nucleated cell counts. Profiled with immunoSEQ multiplex PCR; TCRdb holds only in-frame clones, not every one. Clone size and the V and J calls come from that table; the DNA yielded D and trimming. The sample lists 73,000 or so clones; more than 85% were seen once. These data come from a study of blood T cell repertoires in COVID-19. At the level of the study: The United States, Italy and Spain provided the acute and convalescent COVID-19 samples. The cDNA or gDNA used as material had been derived from T cells, B-cell-depleted T cells, or PBMCs.

The chain couples TRBV24-1 to TRBJ2-3; 7 bases map to TRBD2. This receptor was obtained from a human donor with active COVID-19. The donor label of this sample is uncertain. The sample was peripheral blood. The CDR3 DNA sequence: TGTGCCACCAGTGGGGGAGGGTCCAGGCCTTTAGGGACAGATACGCAGTATTTT. Its protein is CATSGGGSRPLGTDTQYF.